This TCR beta chain was profiled in a study of CD8 T cells in Susac syndrome. Study details: There were 5 or 6 sequenced Susac syndrome patients with active disease and roughly 8 in remission.

CDR3 length equals 15 residues. The germline V gene has CDR1 SGHDT and CDR2 YYEEEE. V dropped 4 bases and J dropped 0; count of bases not matched to a gene: 4. With random hexamers, about 0.5 to 1 ug RNA was reverse transcribed. The CDR3 of TCR beta was amplified by immunoSEQ multiplex PCR across 54 Vbeta and 13 Jbeta. TCRdb fed the immunoSEQ multiplex PCR reads into MiXCR, producing one record per CDR3 protein. This table has 150,000 to 200,000 distinct CDR3 sequences, around 90% appearing once. Material: CD4+ T cells from PBMCs. This clonotype was obtained from a human donor with Susac syndrome. The chain is built from TRBV5-6 and TRBJ2-3; TRBD1 matches at 8 bases. CDR3 residues: CASSAGTGSTDTQYF. In DNA form, the CDR3 reads TGTGCCAGCAGCGCCGGGACAGGAAGCACAGATACGCAGTATTTT.